Shown below are 5 T cell receptor beta chains from a single sample sequenced in a study of cytomegalovirus exposure and HLA in healthy donors. Using immunoSEQ multiplex PCR, the repertoire was profiled, and TCRdb retains in-frame clones only, with some absent. The table has some 130,000 clones, 94% seen once. Sequenced input: PBMCs. The receptors stem from a man aged 18 to 29 in good health and CMV-seropositive.

This chain joins TRBV19 and TRBJ1-1; tentatively, D is TRBD1 (6 bases). The CDR3 covers 15 residues. Trimming cost V 6 bases and J 0 bases, with 14 bases left between them. Germline values: CDR1 LNHDA, CDR2 SQIVND (reference sequence). CDR3 residues: CASRTPRGLNTEAFF. In DNA, the CDR3 is TGTGCCAGTAGGACCCCCAGGGGCCTGAACACTGAAGCTTTCTTT.

This chain links TRBV30 with TRBJ1-2; TRBD1 is a possible D gene (5 bases). V gave up 3 bases and J gave up 8 bases, with 16 bases separating them. CDR1 and CDR2 (germline): GTSNPN, SVGIG (reference sequence). This CDR3 contains 13 residues. The CDR3 DNA sequence: TGTGCCTGGAGGGACCTCGGGAGGGACGGCTACACCTTC. Protein sequence: CAWRDLGRDGYTF.

The chain uses TRBV7-9 and TRBJ2-7; the D gene is possibly TRBD2 (7 bases). Germline V gene lookup returns CDR1 SEHNR and CDR2 FQNEAQ (reference sequence). The CDR3 consists of 13 residues. V was cut by 7 bases and J by 8 bases, with 18 bases left in between. The CDR3 here is CASTPRGGVKQYF. CDR3 nucleotide sequence: TGTGCCAGCACCCCAAGGGGGGGAGTTAAGCAGTACTTC.

The genes are TRBV5-1 and TRBJ2-7; a possible D gene is TRBD2 (5 bases). The length of the CDR3 is 16 residues. Trimming cost V 0 bases and J 0 bases, with 13 bases left between them. Germline V gene lookup returns CDR1 SGHRS and CDR2 YFSETQ. The CDR3, as DNA: TGCGCCAGCAGCTTGGACCTGTCTACTAGCTCCTACGAGCAGTACTTC. Residues: CASSLDLSTSSYEQYF.

The J gene is TRBJ1-1, the V gene TRBV11-2; D is unresolved. Germline lookup yields CDR1 SGHAT and CDR2 FQNNGV. This CDR3 spans 15 amino acids. Trimming removed 2 bases from V and 3 bases from J, with 13 bases in between. The CDR3 DNA sequence: TGTGCCAGCAGCTTATCCCGGGTCCTCTACACTGAAGCTTTCTTT. This sequence encodes CASSLSRVLYTEAFF.